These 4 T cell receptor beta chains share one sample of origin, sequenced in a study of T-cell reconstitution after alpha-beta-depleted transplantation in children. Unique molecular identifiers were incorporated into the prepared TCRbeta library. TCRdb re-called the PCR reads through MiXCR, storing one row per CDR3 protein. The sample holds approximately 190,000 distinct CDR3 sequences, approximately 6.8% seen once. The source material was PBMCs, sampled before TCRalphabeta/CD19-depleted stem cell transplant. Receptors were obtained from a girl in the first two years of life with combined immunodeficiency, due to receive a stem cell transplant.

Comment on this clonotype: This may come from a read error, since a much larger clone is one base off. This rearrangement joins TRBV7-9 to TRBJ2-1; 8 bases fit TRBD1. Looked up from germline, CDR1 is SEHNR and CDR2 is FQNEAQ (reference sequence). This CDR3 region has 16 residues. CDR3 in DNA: TGTGCCAGCAGCCCATGGACAGGGAGCTCCTACAATGAGAAGTTCTTC. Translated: CASSPWTGSSYNEKFF.

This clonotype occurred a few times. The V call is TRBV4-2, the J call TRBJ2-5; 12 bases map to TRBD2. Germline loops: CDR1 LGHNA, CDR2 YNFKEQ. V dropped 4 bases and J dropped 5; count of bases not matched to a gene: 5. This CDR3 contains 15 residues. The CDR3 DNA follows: TGTGCCAGCAGCCCTAGCGGGGGGGCCTGTGAGACCCAGTACTTC. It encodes CASSPSGGACETQYF.

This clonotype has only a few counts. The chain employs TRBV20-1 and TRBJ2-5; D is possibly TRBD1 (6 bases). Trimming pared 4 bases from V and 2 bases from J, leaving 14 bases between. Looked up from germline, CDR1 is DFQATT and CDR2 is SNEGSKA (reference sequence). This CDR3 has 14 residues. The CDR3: CSATPATGQETQYF. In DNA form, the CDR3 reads TGCAGTGCTACCCCCGCGACAGGTCAAGAGACCCAGTACTTC.

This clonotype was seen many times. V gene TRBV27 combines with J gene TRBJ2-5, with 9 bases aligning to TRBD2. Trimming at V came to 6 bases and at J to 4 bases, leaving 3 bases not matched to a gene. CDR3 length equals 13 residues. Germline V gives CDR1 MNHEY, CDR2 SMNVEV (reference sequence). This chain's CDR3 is CASRPAGGETQYF. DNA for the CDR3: TGTGCCAGCAGACCAGCGGGAGGAGAGACCCAGTACTTC.